Listed below are T cell receptor beta chains from one sample, sequenced in a study of blood T cell repertoires in COVID-19. This table comes from immunoSEQ multiplex PCR, and its TCRdb copy is limited to in-frame clones, with some not included. Of 150,000 or so clones in the sample, approximately 88% were seen once. The sample was PBMCs or T cells enriched from blood (not recorded which). The receptors stem from a woman between 50 and 59 years old who had recovered from COVID-19. The CDR3 runs from the conserved cysteine through the conserved F or W. A D gene is named only where the DNA matches it firmly. Size values are once, few and many counts, or a class for expanded clones, and some rows have none.

clone_size,d_call,v_call,j_call,cdr3_nt,cdr3_aa
.,.,TRBV19,TRBJ1-1,TGTGCCAGTAGTAGCCGGGGAGAGGACACTGAAGCTTTCTTT,CASSSRGEDTEAFF
.,.,TRBV10-3,TRBJ1-2,TGTGCCATCAGTGAGCTGGGGGCCATAGGCTACACCTTC,CAISELGAIGYTF
.,.,TRBV5-1,TRBJ1-2,TGCGCCAGCAGCTCATCAGCAGGGTACCCTAACTATGGCTACACCTTC,CASSSSAGYPNYGYTF
.,.,TRBV4-3,TRBJ1-5,TGCGCCAGCAGCCAGGGGCTTAATAGCAATCAGCCCCAGCATTTT,CASSQGLNSNQPQHF
.,.,TRBV7-8,TRBJ2-5,TGTGCCAGCAGCTTAGGTCCCCGAGAGACCCAGTACTTC,CASSLGPRETQYF
.,TRBD1,TRBV19,TRBJ1-2,TGTGCCAGTAGTGGCAGACAGGGGGCGATTAGTGGCTACACCTTC,CASSGRQGAISGYTF
once,.,TRBV3-1/TRBV3-2,TRBJ2-5,TGTGCCAGCAGCCAAGGCGATTTCCCGGGGGAGACCCAGTACTTC,CASSQGDFPGETQYF
once,.,TRBV7-5,TRBJ1-1,TGTGCCAGAAGCTTACTAAATTGTGGCACTGAAGCTTTCTTT,CARSLLNCGTEAFF
.,.,TRBV27,TRBJ1-2,TGTGCCAGCAGTGACACGGGGTATGGTTACACCTTC,CASSDTGYGYTF
.,TRBD1,TRBV7-2,TRBJ1-5,TGTGCCAGCAGCTACTCGGGACAGGGTAGGAATCAGCCCCAGCATTTT,CASSYSGQGRNQPQHF
.,.,TRBV2,TRBJ1-5,TGTGCCAGCAGTGGGACAGAGCCCCAGCATTTT,CASSGTEPQHF
.,TRBD1,TRBV19,TRBJ2-5,TGTGCCAGTAGTATAGTAGGACCAGGGGGCAGACCCCAGTACTTC,CASSIVGPGGRPQYF
.,.,TRBV7-2,TRBJ1-5,TGTGCCAGCAGCGTTGAATTTAGTAGCAATCAGCCCCAGCATTTT,CASSVEFSSNQPQHF
.,.,TRBV6-5,TRBJ1-2,TGTGCCAGCAGTTACCGAAGGGAGAACTATGGCTACACCTTC,CASSYRRENYGYTF
once,.,TRBV7-2,TRBJ2-6,TGTGCCAGCAGCTTCAACCCAGGGGTCCGTTCTGGGGCCAACGTCCTGACTTTC,CASSFNPGVRSGANVLTF
.,.,TRBV5-1,TRBJ1-2,TGCGCCAGCAGCCGGGGGGACAATGCGGGCTACACCTTC,CASSRGDNAGYTF
.,TRBD2,TRBV2,TRBJ2-5,TGTGCCAGCAGTCTTGGACTAGCGGGGGTCACGAAGACCCAGTACTTC,CASSLGLAGVTKTQYF
.,TRBD2,TRBV7-2,TRBJ2-1,TGTGCCAGCAGCGCGGGGGGCCCCCAAAATGAGCAGTTCTTC,CASSAGGPQNEQFF
.,TRBD1,TRBV19,TRBJ2-1,TGTGCCAGTAGAGGGACAGGGGGGAATGAGCAGTTCTTC,CASRGTGGNEQFF
.,.,TRBV7-2,TRBJ2-5,TGTGCCAGCAGCTTGTTCGTGTTAAAAGAGACCCAGTACTTC,CASSLFVLKETQYF
once,.,TRBV19,TRBJ1-2,TGTGCCAGTAGTATAAGGGGGACTAACTATGGCTACACCTTC,CASSIRGTNYGYTF
.,.,TRBV30,TRBJ1-1,TGTGCCTGGAGTGTACTTAAGGGAGGGAGTGAAGCTTTCTTT,CAWSVLKGGSEAFF